The T cell receptor beta chain described here comes from a study of cytomegalovirus exposure and HLA in healthy donors (dated by TCRdb to about 2017). General notes on the study: An earlier analysis of approximately 640 of the donors reported more than 250 Gb of sequence data and some 100 million unique TCR beta sequences from about 179 million T cells. An early release covering roughly 600 HLA-typed donors comprised roughly 300 gigabases of sequencing data and tens of millions of unique TCR sequences. Among the roughly 380 genotyped donors, around 79% belonged to the genetic ancestry cluster associated with self-reported Caucasian donors. The study aimed to test whether cataloging public T cell receptors could reveal signatures of past pathogen exposure. The study profiled the T cell repertoires of about 640 subjects by immunosequencing and related them to cytomegalovirus serostatus. In addition to the first cohort of 650 to 750 subjects, a separate validation cohort of some 120 different subjects was used. The study combined high-throughput TCR immunosequencing, statistical association of individual TCRs with disease status, and machine learning to predict cytomegalovirus infection status. In a later analysis, previously published TCR beta repertoires from 666 donors were re-analyzed and high-resolution HLA genotyping was added so that TCR occurrence patterns could be studied. In the later analysis, no new phenotypic data were used to find candidate immune exposures; instead, reliance was placed on TCR beta sequences and their occurrence across donors. An earlier analysis of fewer than 750 of the donors used high-throughput TCR beta sequencing to judge whether each TCR beta V gene segment behaved as functional or pseudogenic. Donor age, sex, ethnicity and CMV serostatus were compiled alongside the repertoire data. A later genetic analysis used genome-wide SNP genotypes for 398 of the 666 donors, treating that subset as a discovery cohort. All discovery cohort repertoires had been generated using a single sequencing platform. Class I and class II HLA loci were covered by the typing at four-digit resolution. The number of typed donors differed by locus: about 620-640 for A, B, C, DRB1 and DQB1; approximately 540 for DQA1; some 590 for DPA1; and roughly 450 for DPB1. Roughly 5 DR-DQ haplotypes were handled as single units for association and clustering because linkage in the cohort was strong. Among some 400 genotyped donors of the cohort, an average of roughly 230,000 unique TCR beta nucleotide sequences was sequenced per donor, of which roughly 18% were non-productive.

The library was prepared using the immunoSEQ multiplex PCR assay. A mixture of 60 forward primers for TCR Vbeta segments and 13 reverse primers for TCR Jbeta segments was used in the multiplex PCR. Amplification of the CDR3 region of rearranged TCR beta genes was performed with a multiplex PCR assay on genomic DNA. The amplified TCR beta libraries were sequenced on the Illumina HiSeq System as 87-base-pair reads. As for how the authors treated the data: A later analysis tallied 75 million to 85 million unique TCR beta chains across the 640 or so repertoires, and approximately 12 million of those chains were shared by two or more donors. Raw reads were error-corrected and collapsed into unique sequences by a nearest-neighbor algorithm in which closely related sequences were merged to remove PCR and sequencing errors. V, D and J gene segments were assigned by aligning CDR3 sequences to IMGT reference sequences. For a sequence to be retained, a match of at least six nucleotides was required to both a V gene segment and a J gene segment. A rearrangement counted as productive if the CDR3 had no stop codons and remained in frame with V and J, and every other rearrangement counted as non-productive. Following IMGT convention, CDR3 was defined as the stretch from the second conserved V-encoded cysteine up to the conserved J-encoded phenylalanine. The earlier analysis of about 500 of the donors excluded sequences that lacked an unambiguous match to a single V gene segment. An earlier analysis of several hundred of the donors called V segments functional above 56.7% productive rearrangements and segregating when the between-donor standard deviation exceeded 5%. A statistical classification framework was built to diagnose cytomegalovirus status from the catalog of TCR beta chain sequences. A later analysis assigned V and J genes by comparing TCR nucleotide sequences with IMGT/GENE-DB human TR gene sequences. In a later analysis, CDR3 sequences and most-parsimonious VDJ recombination scenarios were assigned using the TCRdist pipeline. In a later analysis, every TCR beta chain was defined by the combination of its CDR3 amino acid sequence and its V-gene family, and reads without a unique V-gene family were dropped. In a later analysis, some 600 highly shared, low-generation-probability nucleotide sequences were removed to address suspected cross-contamination and a sequencing artifact. In a later analysis, a clonal expansion index for each public chain was calculated from normalized within-repertoire ranks of inferred template counts. A later analysis computed generation probabilities with a VDJ recombination model fitted to out-of-frame rearrangements, and checked the results against IGoR. Hypergeometric tests were used in a later analysis to score TCR-TCR, TCR-HLA and TCR-CMV co-occurrence, with a repertoire-size bias correction applied to the TCR pairs. False discovery rates were estimated in a later analysis by permuting HLA or CMV assignments 20 times. In a later analysis, co-occurring TCRs were grouped using DBSCAN, and TCRdist sequence similarity was added for clustering within HLA-allele-positive subsets. Co-occurrence clustering excluded repertoires with fewer than 30,000 or more than 120,000 public chains, plus five with anomalous nucleotide sharing. Held by TCRdb, this immuneACCESS table contains in-frame sequences only and omits some clones. Under half of the omission traces to an unresolved V gene where checked; the cause of the rest is unknown. V and J calls plus clone size are reproduced from that table; the DNA served to infer D and trimming. The sample data list 150,000 or so clones, and approximately 80% of these were observed just once. Approximately 1.5% of the sample belongs to the ten largest clones.

The cohort comprised around 700 healthy bone marrow donors. At the time of sampling, all cohort members were nominally healthy, though unrecorded immune exposures were likely present. The donor tested CMV seropositive, placing the donor among the 310 or so seropositive members of the cohort. A peripheral blood sample was provided by each donor, and peripheral blood mononuclear cells were used for TCR beta sequencing. Genomic DNA extraction from the blood cell samples was performed with the Qiagen DNeasy Blood Extraction Kit. The germline V gene (reference sequence) sets CDR1 to LNHDA and CDR2 to SQIVND. Taken from cysteine to phenylalanine, the CDR3 has 16 residues. CDR3 DNA is the only sequence kept; it has 48 bases, read in frame from the first base. Overall study results and their limits: Most TCR sequences were seen in very few donors, while some public TCRs were found in many individuals. A later analysis found that TCR association rates varied across HLA loci, with DRB1 alleles showing the most associated TCRs and HLA-C alleles the fewest. V-gene and J-gene trimming of TCR beta chains was associated with a missense DCLRE1C variant in a later genetic analysis, and the association was replicated in an independent cohort. Correlated functional status among segregating V segments might be attributable to linkage disequilibrium, but an unknown experimental factor could not be ruled out. In an earlier analysis of roughly 560 of the donors, most TCR beta V segments were observed in productive rearrangements about 90% or about 30% of the time, broadly matching IMGT annotations. A few of the identified cytomegalovirus-associated TCR beta chains were confirmed in vitro to be specific for cytomegalovirus antigens. The authors suggested that the approach could potentially be extended to other disease states and immunological phenotypes. In this cohort, only TCR beta chains were sequenced, and detectable features were limited by the absence of alpha or paired-chain data. In both the original and validation cohorts, the classifier was reported to diagnose cytomegalovirus status with high specificity and sensitivity. In a later analysis, most CMV-associated TCR beta chains were found to appear HLA-restricted, with HLA associations seemingly driven largely by CMV exposure. Because the 87-base-pair reads could not distinguish some IMGT-functional V segments, including TRBV6-2 and TRBV6-3, those segments were excluded. A cluster of highly shared sequence variants was judged likely to represent a technical artifact of the sequencing pipeline. Sequencing depth was assumed to be roughly uniform across donors in the presence/absence analyses, though that assumption may not hold. The study listed 150 to 200 TCR beta chains as associated with cytomegalovirus. According to a later analysis, parvovirus B19, influenza, CMV and Epstein-Barr virus appeared linked to several top co-occurrence clusters. When HLA alleles, especially DR and DQ, strongly co-occurred, attributing TCR associations to individual alleles was difficult. Specific HLA alleles were associated with around 18,000 TCR beta sequences at a false discovery rate of 0.05 in a later analysis. CMV serostatus was the only immune exposure information available for the cohort. A later genetic analysis reported fewer N-insertions in productive TCRs among donors in an Asian-associated ancestry cluster than the roughly 620-donor mean. Compared with equally common non-associated chains, HLA-associated TCR beta chains in a later analysis were more clonally expanded and had lower generation probabilities. Because counts were too low, approximately 15 rarely observed V segments, including chromosome 9 orphons, were excluded from the earlier analysis of around 590 of the donors. Because HLA typing was unavailable for some donors at each locus, only the typed subset was used in association tests. A further reported finding was that TCR beta sequences accurately predicted the HLA-A and HLA-B alleles for most subjects in the first cohort.

A remark on this clone: It has no known antigen specificity. The germline gene is not matched at one end of the junction; a read error may be the cause.

This chain is built from TRBV19 and TRBJ2-5, with TRBD2 matching 16 junction bases. This clonotype was sampled from a man between 25 and 39 years old in good health and CMV-seropositive. Sequenced sample: PBMCs. The DNA sequence is as follows: TGTGCCAGTAGGCCGGGACTAGCGGGAGGGCAAGGGACCCAGTACTTC. This translates into CASRPGLAGGQGTQYF.